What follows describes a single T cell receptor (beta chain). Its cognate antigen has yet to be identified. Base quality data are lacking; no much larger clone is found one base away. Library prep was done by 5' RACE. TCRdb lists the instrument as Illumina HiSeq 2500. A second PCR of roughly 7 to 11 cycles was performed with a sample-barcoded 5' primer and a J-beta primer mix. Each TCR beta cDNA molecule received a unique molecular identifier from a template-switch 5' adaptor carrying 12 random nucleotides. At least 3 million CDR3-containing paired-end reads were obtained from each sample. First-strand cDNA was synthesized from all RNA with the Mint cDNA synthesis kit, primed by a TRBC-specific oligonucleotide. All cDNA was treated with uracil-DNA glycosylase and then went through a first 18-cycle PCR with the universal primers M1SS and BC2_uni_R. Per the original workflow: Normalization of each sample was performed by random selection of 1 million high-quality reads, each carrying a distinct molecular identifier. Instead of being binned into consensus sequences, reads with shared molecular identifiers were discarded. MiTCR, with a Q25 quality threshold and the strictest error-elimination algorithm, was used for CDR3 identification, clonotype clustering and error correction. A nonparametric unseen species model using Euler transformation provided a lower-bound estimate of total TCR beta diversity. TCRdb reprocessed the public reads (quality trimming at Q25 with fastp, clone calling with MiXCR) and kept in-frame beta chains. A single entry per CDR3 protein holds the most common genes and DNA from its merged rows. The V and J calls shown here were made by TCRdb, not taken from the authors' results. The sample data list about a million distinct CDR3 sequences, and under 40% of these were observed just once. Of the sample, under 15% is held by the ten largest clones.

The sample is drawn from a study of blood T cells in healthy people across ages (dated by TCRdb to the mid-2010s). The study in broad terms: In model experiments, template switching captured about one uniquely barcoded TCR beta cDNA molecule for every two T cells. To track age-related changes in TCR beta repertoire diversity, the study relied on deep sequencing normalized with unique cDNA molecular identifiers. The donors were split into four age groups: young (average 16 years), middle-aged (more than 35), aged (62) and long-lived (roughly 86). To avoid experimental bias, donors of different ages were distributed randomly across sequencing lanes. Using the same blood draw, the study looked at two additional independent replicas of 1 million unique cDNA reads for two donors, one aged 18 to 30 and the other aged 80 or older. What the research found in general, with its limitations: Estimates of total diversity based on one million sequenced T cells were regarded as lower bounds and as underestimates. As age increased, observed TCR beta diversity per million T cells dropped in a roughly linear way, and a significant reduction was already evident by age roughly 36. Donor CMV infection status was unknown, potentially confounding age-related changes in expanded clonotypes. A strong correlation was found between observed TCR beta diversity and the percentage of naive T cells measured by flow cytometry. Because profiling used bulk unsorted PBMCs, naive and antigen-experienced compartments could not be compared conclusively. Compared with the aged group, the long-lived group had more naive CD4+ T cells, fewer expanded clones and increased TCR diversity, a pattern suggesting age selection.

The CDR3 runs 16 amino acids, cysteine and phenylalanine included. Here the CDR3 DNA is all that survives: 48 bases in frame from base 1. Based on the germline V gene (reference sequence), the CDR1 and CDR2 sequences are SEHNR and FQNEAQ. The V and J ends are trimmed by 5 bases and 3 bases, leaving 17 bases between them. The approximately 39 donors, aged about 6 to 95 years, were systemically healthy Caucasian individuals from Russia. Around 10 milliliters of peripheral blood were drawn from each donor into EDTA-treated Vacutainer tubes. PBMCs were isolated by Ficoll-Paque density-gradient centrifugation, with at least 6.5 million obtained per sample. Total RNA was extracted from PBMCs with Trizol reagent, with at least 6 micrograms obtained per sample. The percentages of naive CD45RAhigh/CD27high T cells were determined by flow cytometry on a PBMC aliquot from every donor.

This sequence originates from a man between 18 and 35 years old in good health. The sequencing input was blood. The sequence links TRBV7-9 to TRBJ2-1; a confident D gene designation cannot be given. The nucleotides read TGTGCCAGCAGCAACCCGCGGCCGCCTGACTACAATGAGCAGTTCTTC. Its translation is CASSNPRPPDYNEQFF.